The subject of this entry is one T cell receptor (beta chain). The data originate from a study of blood T cell repertoires in COVID-19. Across the study: From the United States, Italy and Spain came samples of acute and convalescent COVID-19.

This CDR3 comprises 14 residues. The V gene's germline CDR1 is KGHSH and CDR2 LQKENI. V lost 5 bases to trimming and J lost 5 bases, with 10 bases between them. In the authors' workflow: It was from reference gene primer amplification that nucleated cell counts were estimated. Clones were read by immunoSEQ multiplex PCR, and TCRdb kept only the in-frame ones, dropping some. From that table come the V and J calls and clone size; the DNA was used to work out D and trimming. This table holds approximately 120,000 clones, roughly four fifths found once. V usage is TRBV18 and J usage is TRBJ1-6, with D tentatively TRBD1 (6 bases). Sequencing was performed on peripheral blood. The TCR was taken from a human donor in a cohort sampled during active COVID-19. This CDR3 reads CASSRAGDNSPLHF. Written as DNA, the CDR3 is TGTGCCAGCTCAAGGGCAGGGGATAATTCACCCCTCCACTTT. The entire variable domain, with the rest obtained from reference TRBV18 and TRBJ1-6, is as follows: NAGVMQNPRHLVRRRGQEARLRCSPMKGHSHVYWYRQLPEEGLKFMVYLQKENIIDESGMPKERFSAEFPKEGPSILRIQQVVRGDSAAYFCASSRAGDNSPLHFGNGTRLTVT.